These 19 T cell receptor beta chains originate from one sample sequenced in a study of T cell repertoires in cytomegalovirus infection. TCRdb used MiXCR to reprocess the reads, holding one entry per CDR3 protein. Of under 850,000 distinct CDR3 sequences in the sample, around 31% are singletons; the top ten hold 15% to 20%. These TCRs' antigens remain unknown. This material consisted of cultured PBMCs, taken from culture after CMV antigen stimulation. All receptors derive from a human donor in good health (CMV status not recorded). Some clones in this sample may be carry-over from other donors' samples.

In this sample, this clonotype turned up many times. The V call is TRBV7-2, the J call TRBJ1-5; possible D gene TRBD1, 6 bases. Germline V gene data show CDR1 as SGHTA and CDR2 as FQGNSA. This CDR3 spans 13 amino acids. V gave up 5 bases and J gave up 6 bases, with 11 bases separating them. The CDR3 protein is CASSPDRSQPQHF. The CDR3 bases are TGTGCCAGCAGCCCCGACAGGTCTCAGCCCCAGCATTTT.

In its sample, this clonotype was seen many times. The chain combines TRBV7-2 with TRBJ1-6; no reliable D call. The V end was cut by 5 bases, the J end by 10 bases, with 18 bases between. The CDR3 covers 15 residues. CDR1 is SGHTA and CDR2 is FQGNSA in the germline V gene. The CDR3 nucleotides read TGTGCCAGCAGCCCAGCGCGGGGTTCGTGGTCACCCCTCCACTTT. It is translated as CASSPARGSWSPLHF.

CDR3 protein: CSASPPGQGFHEQYF. In DNA form, the CDR3 reads TGCAGTGCTAGTCCACCGGGACAGGGGTTCCACGAGCAGTACTTC. This rearrangement joins TRBV20-1 to TRBJ2-7, with 10 bases aligning to TRBD1. This CDR3 is 15 amino acids long. With 3 bases clipped from V and 5 bases from J, the junction kept 10 bases outside the gene matches. Germline loops: CDR1 DFQATT, CDR2 SNEGSKA (reference sequence).

The chain combines TRBV4-1 with TRBJ1-2, with no clear D. Germline assignment: CDR1 MGHRA and CDR2 YSYEKL. The V end was cut by 4 bases, the J end by 2 bases, with 23 bases between. The CDR3 covers 18 residues. The CDR3 here is CASSRSVPPQRRNYGYTF. The DNA for the CDR3 is TGCGCCAGCAGCCGAAGCGTCCCCCCTCAAAGACGGAACTATGGCTACACCTTC.

V gene TRBV7-2 combines with J gene TRBJ1-1; 7 bases map to TRBD1. This CDR3 has 15 residues. Per germline, CDR1 SGHTA and CDR2 FQGNSA. V was pared by 8 bases and J by 8 bases, with 17 bases of the junction left unmatched. CDR3: CASGRPGQTVKEAFF. The CDR3, as DNA: TGTGCCAGCGGTAGACCGGGACAGACTGTAAAAGAAGCTTTCTTT.

This clonotype was recorded once. The V gene is TRBV29-1, the J gene TRBJ2-7; D gene uncertain. Between the trimmed V and J ends, which lost 4 bases and 4 bases, there was a span of 5 bases. The CDR3 runs 10 residues. The germline gives CDR1 SQVTM, CDR2 ANQGSEA. For the CDR3, the DNA is TGCAGCGTTGCGGAGTACGAGCAGTACTTC. Translation gives CSVAEYEQYF.

The rearrangement links TRBV20-1 to TRBJ1-1; no definite D call. The CDR3 loop spans 14 amino acids. Trimming stripped 0 bases from V and 4 bases from J, with 12 bases between. Germline assignment: CDR1 DFQATT and CDR2 SNEGSKA (reference sequence). CDR3 residues: CSAREGPVGTEAFF. CDR3 nucleotides: TGCAGTGCTAGAGAGGGTCCAGTAGGCACTGAAGCTTTCTTT.

The table lists this clonotype with a few counts. The chain uses TRBV20-1 and TRBJ2-7; D remains ambiguous. From germline, CDR1 is DFQATT and CDR2 SNEGSKA (reference sequence). V lost 5 bases and J 0 bases, leaving 8 bases between the germline ends. This CDR3 is 12 amino acids long. DNA of the CDR3: TGCAGTGCTGCTTCCAGCTCCTACGAGCAGTACTTC. Protein: CSAASSSYEQYF.

The rearrangement joins TRBV11-2 to TRBJ2-5; TRBD1 aligns across 9 bases. Germline CDR1 reads SGHAT; CDR2 reads FQNNGV. There are 17 residues in the CDR3. Trimming removed 3 bases from V and 4 bases from J; junction bases left unmatched: 12. The CDR3 DNA is TGTGCCAGCAGCTTCGTAACAGGGGGCGCAGGTGTAGAGACCCAGTACTTC. This encodes CASSFVTGGAGVETQYF. Filled out from reference TRBV11-2 and TRBJ2-5, the complete variable domain reads EAGVAQSPRYKIIEKRQSVAFWCNPISGHATLYWYQQILGQGPKLLIQFQNNGVVDDSQLPKDRFSAERLKGVDSTLKIQPAKLEDSAVYLCASSFVTGGAGVETQYFGPGTRLLVL.

The chain carries TRBV7-8 and TRBJ1-2; 11 nucleotides align to TRBD1. V lost 5 bases, J lost 8 bases, and 7 bases stayed unmatched. Germline V gene data show CDR1 as SGHVS and CDR2 as FQNEAQ. The CDR3 loop spans 14 amino acids. CDR3 coding DNA: TGTGCCAGCAGCCCCGGGACAGGGGGTATCGGCTACACCTTC. This codes for CASSPGTGGIGYTF.

This clonotype was observed a few times. The V and J genes are TRBV7-2 and TRBJ2-1, with D perhaps matching TRBD1 (5 bases). V shed 3 bases and J shed 10 bases, with 16 bases lying between them. The germline V gene encodes CDR1 SGHTA and CDR2 FQGNSA. This CDR3 has 14 residues. CDR3 in amino acids: CASSFRTRDYEQFF. The CDR3 DNA sequence: TGTGCCAGCAGCTTTCGGACAAGGGATTACGAGCAGTTCTTC.

The chain carries TRBV6-6 and TRBJ1-5; weak D call: TRBD1 (5 bases). The V gene lost 5 bases and the J gene lost 7 bases, with 21 bases spanning the gap. This CDR3 contains 16 residues. Germline CDR1 and CDR2: MNHNY and SVGAGI (reference sequence). For the CDR3, the DNA is TGTGCCAGCAGTATGACCGATCACTGGGGGGTACAGCCCCAGCATTTT. Its translation: CASSMTDHWGVQPQHF.

The chain employs TRBV28 and TRBJ2-2; D is unclear. The CDR3 is made up of 18 amino acids. Trimming removed 5 bases at V and 3 bases at J, with 22 bases between. Germline V gives CDR1 MDHEN, CDR2 SYDVKM. The CDR3 reads CASSLTIVTHLDTGELFF. CDR3 nucleotide sequence: TGTGCCAGCAGTCTCACGATCGTGACTCATTTGGACACCGGGGAGCTGTTTTTT.

The chain joins TRBV7-4 to TRBJ2-7, with 12 bases fitting TRBD2. The CDR3 loop spans 17 amino acids. Germline V gene data show CDR1 as SGHVT and CDR2 as SQSDAQ. V trimming: 5 bases; J trimming: 0 bases; junction bases outside the gene matches: 8. DNA for the CDR3: TGTGCCAGCAGCCCCCGGGAGGGACTAGCGGGCTCCTACGAGCAGTACTTC. The encoded protein is CASSPREGLAGSYEQYF.

The chain is built from TRBV20-1 and TRBJ2-3; D remains ambiguous. This CDR3 spans 15 amino acids. Germline CDR1 DFQATT, CDR2 SNEGSKA (reference sequence). V was clipped by 4 bases and J by 11 bases, with 25 bases between them. The CDR3 nucleotides read TGCAGTGCTACTAACCCGGTAGGGCCACGATATAGGCAGTATTTT. Translated: CSATNPVGPRYRQYF.

This clonotype has a single count. The chain has TRBV7-8 and TRBJ2-7, with TRBD1 identical over 7 bases. The trim removed 5 bases at V and 4 bases at J, leaving 14 bases unmatched. The CDR3 spans 16 residues. Germline CDR1 is SGHVS and CDR2 is FQNEAQ. Here the CDR3 DNA reads TGTGCCAGCAGCACCCTGACAGGGCGGTGGACTTACGAGCAGTACTTC. Translation gives CASSTLTGRWTYEQYF.

J is TRBJ2-1 and V is TRBV12-5, with no clear D. The germline V and J ends were trimmed by 1 base and 9 bases, with 10 bases remaining between them. Germline CDR1 and CDR2: LGHNT and FRNRAP. This CDR3 has 13 residues. DNA for the CDR3: TGTGCTAGTGGTTTGGGGGGTGTAGGTGAGCAGTTCTTC. This sequence encodes CASGLGGVGEQFF.

This chain uses TRBV7-2 with TRBJ2-7; TRBD2 is a possible D gene (6 bases). The CDR3 spans 15 residues. The V end lost 2 bases, the J end lost 2 bases, and 13 bases lay between the germline ends. CDR1 is SGHTA and CDR2 is FQGNSA in the germline V gene. CDR3 DNA sequence: TGTGCCAGCAGCTTAAGGATAGCGGTGGCCTACGAGCAGTACTTC. Translating gives CASSLRIAVAYEQYF.

This clonotype was seen ten or more times. The rearrangement links TRBV7-2 to TRBJ1-5, with 8 bases that match TRBD1. The germline V gene has CDR1 SGHTA and CDR2 FQGNSA. The CDR3 extends over 16 amino acids. With V trimmed by 1 base and J by 7 bases, 9 bases remained unmatched. The CDR3 sequence: CASSLVPDRGEQPQHF. DNA for the CDR3: TGTGCCAGCAGCTTAGTACCCGACAGGGGCGAGCAGCCCCAGCATTTT.